This T cell receptor beta chain was sequenced in a study of blood T cell repertoires in COVID-19. Study details: Sites in the United States, Italy and Spain provided acute and convalescent COVID-19 samples.

Residents of about two dozen US areas, aged roughly 18 to 89 years, made up the participants. For recovered donors of Cohort 3, there were two negative PCRs, clearance, or symptom resolution. The repertoire was sequenced with immunoSEQ multiplex PCR; TCRdb's copy has only in-frame clones and lacks some. The sample includes fewer than 200,000 clones, around 83% of them seen just once. The CDR3 has 17 residues. Germline CDR1 is LNHDA and CDR2 is SQIVND (reference sequence). The V gene lost 5 bases and the J gene lost 0 bases, with 14 bases spanning the gap. This chain uses TRBV19 with TRBJ2-6; a weak D match, TRBD2 (6 bases). The clonotype originates from a man aged 45 to 65 who had recovered from COVID-19. The sequenced sample was PBMCs or T cells enriched from blood (not recorded which). DNA of the CDR3: TGTGCCAGTAGTGCTCCGGGACTGCCCTCTGGGGCCAACGTCCTGACTTTC. It yields the protein CASSAPGLPSGANVLTF.